In its sample, the clone carrying this T cell receptor (beta chain) was seen many times. Its antigen is as yet unknown. A universal primer site was incorporated via template switching, and the cDNA contained unique molecular identifiers. MiXCR, run by TCRdb on the 5' RACE reads, gives a single entry per CDR3 protein. Counted here are about 260,000 distinct CDR3 sequences, roughly 7% occurring once; the ten biggest clones make up 3.5% to 4%. This sample is part of a study of identical twins. Study conclusions and caveats: The degree of excess twin sharing was weaker in beta out-of-frame sequences. Excess low generation probability was seen in twin-shared out-of-frame alpha sequences. Insertions were fewer in abundant cord blood beta clonotypes, whereas memory repertoires showed none of this pattern.

The V and J ends lost 6 bases and 0 bases respectively, with 11 bases between them. The CDR3 contains 14 residues. Germline CDR1 is ENHRY and CDR2 is SYGVKD. This sample also appeared in a second study, on yellow fever vaccine responses in identical twins.

What was sequenced was memory (CD45RO+) T cells sorted from blood. The gene calls are TRBV10-3 and TRBJ1-2; D is possibly TRBD1 (6 bases). The TCR originated in a woman between 18 and 29 years old in good health. In DNA form, the CDR3 reads TGTGCCATCAGCCAGGGGTCTACTAACTATGGCTACACCTTC. It translates to CAISQGSTNYGYTF.